This T cell receptor (beta chain) was sequenced in a study of metastatic and nonmetastatic thyroid tumors (dated by TCRdb to between 2020 and 2021). In terms of the full investigation: Repertoires from peripheral blood and from tumor or nodule tissue samples of malignant and benign thyroid patients were compared.

Beyond this particular receptor, the publication reports: TCR beta diversity was reported as significantly higher in malignant tumors than in benign nodules, in both blood and tumor samples.

None of the patients had been given any treatment before thyroid surgery. Using T-cell receptor beta sequencing, the study looked back at clinical samples from patients collected from about 2011 to 2018. Libraries were constructed by PCR. The run used an Illumina HiSeq 4000. High-throughput sequencing was used to profile the CDR3 region of the TCR beta-chain in every patient. Per the authors' processing: A classifier to discriminate distant-metastatic papillary thyroid cancer patients was built from CDR3 differences across clinicopathological groups. The Shannon index was used to assess repertoire diversity, and the Morisita-Horn index was used to assess tumor-blood repertoire similarity. Through fastp at Q25 and MiXCR, TCRdb rebuilt clones from the public reads, retaining in-frame beta chains. Clone size and V and J calls follow TCRdb, not the original study. Here the sample has fewer than 9,000 clones; roughly 35% occur a single time. The top ten clonotypes cover about 44% of the sample.

This clone is termed large (0.1 to 1%). It lacks a known antigen. One base away there is no much larger clone; base qualities are not given. The sequence came from a female donor with papillary thyroid cancer or a benign thyroid nodule (not recorded which). Some clones in this sample may be carry-over from other donors' samples. Sequencing was done on a sample of tumor tissue.

This receptor carries the CDR3 CAWRVTGGTGELFF. The nucleotides are TGTGCCTGGAGAGTGACAGGCGGCACCGGGGAGCTGTTTTTT. The V and J genes are TRBV30 and TRBJ2-2; a tentative D call is TRBD1 (6 bases match). The junction shows trimming of 3 bases on V and 4 bases on J, plus 12 bases between the germline ends. There are 14 amino acids in the CDR3, from cysteine to phenylalanine inclusive. Solely the CDR3 DNA is kept, with 42 bases framed from the first base. Looking up the germline V gene (reference sequence) yields CDR1 GTSNPN and CDR2 SVGIG.